The sequence of this T cell receptor beta chain was determined in a study of shared clonotypes between healthy human individuals. Study donors comprised healthy, HIV-negative adults devoid of recent acute infection or vaccination. The study, taken as a whole, reports: Naive subsets generally exceeded memory subsets in estimated richness.

In the source study's methods: As immunoSEQ supplied junction-only sequences (without quality scores), filtering differed. Sequencing used immunoSEQ multiplex PCR; TCRdb keeps in-frame clones, though not all of them. V, J and clone size are those of that table, while D and trimming were read from the DNA. The data show roughly 2,300,000 clones, about 90% seen once. As to this clone: Its antigen is as yet unknown.

CDR1 SGHRS and CDR2 YFSETQ come from the germline V gene. The CDR3 consists of 14 residues. Trimming removed 0 bases from V and 10 bases from J, with 14 bases in between. Sequencing used naive CD4+ T cells from PBMCs. Subset: CD45RA+ positively selected. The rearrangement uses TRBV5-1 and TRBJ2-1, with a possible D match to TRBD1 (5 bases). The sequence was collected from a man aged 18 to 30 in good health. Some clones in this sample may be carry-over from other donors' samples. CDR3 in amino acids: CASSLGQPFPEQFF. CDR3 bases: TGCGCCAGCAGCTTGGGACAGCCATTCCCCGAGCAGTTCTTC.